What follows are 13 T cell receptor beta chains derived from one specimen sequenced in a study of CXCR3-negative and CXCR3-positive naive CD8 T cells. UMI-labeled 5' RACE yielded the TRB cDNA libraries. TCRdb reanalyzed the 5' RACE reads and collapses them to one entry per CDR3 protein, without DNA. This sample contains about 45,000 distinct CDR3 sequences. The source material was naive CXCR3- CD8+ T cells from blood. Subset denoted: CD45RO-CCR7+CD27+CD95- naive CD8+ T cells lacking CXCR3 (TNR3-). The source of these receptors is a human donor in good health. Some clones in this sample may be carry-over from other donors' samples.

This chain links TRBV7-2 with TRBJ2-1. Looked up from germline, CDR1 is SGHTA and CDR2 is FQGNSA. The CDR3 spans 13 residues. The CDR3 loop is CASSLVSGGEQFF.

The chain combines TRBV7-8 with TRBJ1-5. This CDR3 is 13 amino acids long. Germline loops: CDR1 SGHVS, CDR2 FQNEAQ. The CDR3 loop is CASSFGSNQPQHF.

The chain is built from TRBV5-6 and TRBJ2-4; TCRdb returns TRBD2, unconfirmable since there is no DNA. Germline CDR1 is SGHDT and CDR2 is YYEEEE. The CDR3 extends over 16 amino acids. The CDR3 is CASHPGSGRAKNIQYF. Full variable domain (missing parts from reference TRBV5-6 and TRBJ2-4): DAGVTQSPTHLIKTRGQQVTLRCSPKSGHDTVSWYQQALGQGPQFIFQYYEEEERQRGNFPDRFSGHQFPNYSSELNVNALLLGDSALYLCASHPGSGRAKNIQYFGAGTRLSVL.

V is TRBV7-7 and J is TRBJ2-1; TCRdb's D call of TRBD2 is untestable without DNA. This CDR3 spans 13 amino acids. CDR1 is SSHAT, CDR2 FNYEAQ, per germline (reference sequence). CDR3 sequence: CASSSWDGAEQFF.

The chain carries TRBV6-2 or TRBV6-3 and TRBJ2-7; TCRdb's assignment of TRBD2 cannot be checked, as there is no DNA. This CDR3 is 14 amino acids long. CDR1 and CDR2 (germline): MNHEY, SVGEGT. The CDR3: CASSPDEGPFEQYF.

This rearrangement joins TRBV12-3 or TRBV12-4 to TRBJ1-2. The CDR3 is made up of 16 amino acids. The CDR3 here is CASSLTQAISNYGYTF.

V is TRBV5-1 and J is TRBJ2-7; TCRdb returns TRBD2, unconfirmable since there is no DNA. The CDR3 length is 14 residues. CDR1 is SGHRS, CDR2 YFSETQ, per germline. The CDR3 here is CASRDGPTSYEQYF.

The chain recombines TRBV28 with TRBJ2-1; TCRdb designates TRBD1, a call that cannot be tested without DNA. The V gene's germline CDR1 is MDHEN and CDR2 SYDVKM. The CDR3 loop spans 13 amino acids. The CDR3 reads CASSLRGLNEQFF.

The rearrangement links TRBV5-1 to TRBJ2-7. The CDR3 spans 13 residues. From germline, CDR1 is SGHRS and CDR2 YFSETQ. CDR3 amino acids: CASSLELSYEQYF.

CDR3 sequence reads: CASSELGGHEQYF. This chain links TRBV2 with TRBJ2-7; there is no DNA to check the TCRdb D call of TRBD1. This CDR3 spans 13 amino acids. Germline V gene sequence: CDR1 SNHLY, CDR2 FYNNEI.

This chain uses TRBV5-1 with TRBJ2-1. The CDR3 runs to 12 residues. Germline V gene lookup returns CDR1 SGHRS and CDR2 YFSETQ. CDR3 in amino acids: CASSLLEDEQFF.

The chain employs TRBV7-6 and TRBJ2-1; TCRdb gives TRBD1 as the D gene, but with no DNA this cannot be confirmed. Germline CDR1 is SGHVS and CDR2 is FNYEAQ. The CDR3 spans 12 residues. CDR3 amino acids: CASRLIGDEQFF.

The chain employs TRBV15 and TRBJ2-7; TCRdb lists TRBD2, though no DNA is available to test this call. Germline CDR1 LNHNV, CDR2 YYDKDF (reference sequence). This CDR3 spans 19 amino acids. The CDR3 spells CATSRESPKVIAGDYEQYF.